Below, 18 T cell receptor beta chains from the same sample are listed, as sequenced in a study of OX40 agonist ivuxolimab in advanced cancers. Profiled with immunoSEQ multiplex PCR; TCRdb holds only in-frame clones, not every one. Of approximately 30,000 clones listed, approximately 86% are singletons. The sample was CD4+ or CD8+ T cells sorted from blood, taken in a trial of the OX40 agonist ivuxolimab. Receptors originate from an adult with an advanced solid tumor such as melanoma, head and neck, liver or kidney cancer.

The CDR3 DNA reads as TGTGCCAGCAGCTTAGCGGGGGGAGCTAGCTATGGCTACACCTTC. Protein sequence: CASSLAGGASYGYTF. The rearrangement uses TRBV7-2 and TRBJ1-2; perhaps TRBD1 as D (5 bases). The CDR3 sequence is 15 residues long. Per germline, CDR1 SGHTA and CDR2 FQGNSA. Between the trimmed V and J ends, which lost 0 bases and 4 bases, there was a span of 12 bases. The full variable domain, with the rest looked up from reference TRBV7-2 and TRBJ1-2, is GAGVSQSPSNKVTEKGKDVELRCDPISGHTALYWYRQSLGQGLEFLIYFQGNSAPDKSGLPSDRFSAERTGGSVSTLTIQRTQQEDSAVYLCASSLAGGASYGYTFGSGTRLTVV.

This chain links TRBV5-1 with TRBJ2-7; D remains ambiguous. Germline assignment: CDR1 SGHRS and CDR2 YFSETQ. CDR3 length: 15 residues. V lost 0 bases, J lost 4 bases, and 14 bases lay in between. Here the CDR3 reads CASSLEQAAYYEQYF. In DNA form, the CDR3 reads TGCGCCAGCAGCTTGGAGCAAGCCGCTTATTACGAGCAGTACTTC.

This clone was seen more than once but under ten times. This chain uses TRBV4-1 with TRBJ1-1; TRBD1 is a possible D gene (6 bases). Germline CDR1 MGHRA, CDR2 YSYEKL. The germline V and J ends were trimmed by 6 bases and 1 base, with 9 bases remaining between them. This CDR3 spans 13 amino acids. For the CDR3, the DNA is TGCGCCAGCAGAGAGACAGGGAACACTGAAGCTTTCTTT. The encoded protein is CASRETGNTEAFF.

The J gene is TRBJ1-1, the V gene TRBV30; no reliable D call. Germline assignment: CDR1 GTSNPN and CDR2 SVGIG (reference sequence). Trimming took off 5 bases at V and 4 bases at J, with 14 bases between the two ends. The CDR3 sequence is 13 residues long. The chain's CDR3 is CAWSRTRGTEAFF. CDR3 sequence (DNA): TGTGCCTGGTCCCGGACCCGGGGCACTGAAGCTTTCTTT. Variable domain in full (rest from reference TRBV30 and TRBJ1-1): SQTIHQWPATLVQPVGSPLSLECTVEGTSNPNLYWYRQAAGRGLQLLFYSVGIGQISSEVPQNLSASRPQDRQFILSSKKLLLSDSGFYLCAWSRTRGTEAFFGQGTRLTVV.

CDR3 in DNA: TGTGCCAGCAGCGTAAGTGGGACAGACTATTACAATGAGCAGTTCTTC. It translates to CASSVSGTDYYNEQFF. J is TRBJ2-1 and V is TRBV9, with 7 bases that match TRBD1. The V gene end was trimmed by 1 base and the J gene end by 4 bases; junction bases not matched to a gene: 8. The CDR3 contains 16 residues. The germline V gene encodes CDR1 SGDLS and CDR2 YYNGEE.

The chain has TRBV6-1 and TRBJ1-5; D unclear. The CDR3 contains 15 residues. The germline gives CDR1 MNHNS, CDR2 SASEGT. The germline V and J ends were trimmed by 2 bases and 0 bases, with 8 bases remaining between them. Here the CDR3 DNA reads TGTGCCAGCAGTGAATCCGACTATAGCAATCAGCCCCAGCATTTT. The encoded protein is CASSESDYSNQPQHF.

This clone was observed a single time. The V and J genes are TRBV11-2 and TRBJ1-4, with 9 bases that match TRBD1. The V gene end was trimmed by 4 bases and the J gene end by 4 bases; junction bases not matched to a gene: 4. Germline values: CDR1 SGHAT, CDR2 FQNNGV. The CDR3 sequence is 15 residues long. In DNA, the CDR3 is TGTGCCAGCAGCTCTCTGGGACAGGGTAATGAAAAACTGTTTTTT. Its protein is CASSSLGQGNEKLFF.

This clone is labeled medium-sized. The V gene is TRBV14, the J gene TRBJ1-2; 7 bases agree with TRBD1. CDR1 is SGHDN and CDR2 is FVKESK in the germline V gene. The CDR3 length is 13 residues. V was clipped by 4 bases and J by 2 bases; unmatched bases: 1. The CDR3 nucleotides read TGTGCCAGCAGCCCGACAGGGAACTATGGCTACACCTTC. Translating gives CASSPTGNYGYTF. Looking up the rest from reference TRBV14 and TRBJ1-2 gives the full variable domain: EAGVTQFPSHSVIEKGQTVTLRCDPISGHDNLYWYRRVMGKEIKFLLHFVKESKQDESGMPNNRFLAERTGGTYSTLKVQPAELEDSGVYFCASSPTGNYGYTFGSGTRLTVV.

The gene calls are TRBV11-2 and TRBJ2-7, with D possibly being TRBD1 (5 bases). The germline V gene has CDR1 SGHAT and CDR2 FQNNGV. The CDR3 spans 12 residues. V was pared by 5 bases and J by 5 bases, with 10 bases between. CDR3 sequence: CASSQGRDEQYF. CDR3 bases: TGTGCCAGCAGCCAGGGAAGGGACGAGCAGTACTTC.

This chain links TRBV27 with TRBJ1-3; 8 bases fit TRBD1. The ends lost 5 bases at V and 9 bases at J; junction bases unmatched: 9. CDR3 length: 14 residues. Germline V CDR1 and CDR2: MNHEY, SMNVEV (reference sequence). CDR3 amino acids: CASSPRTGIGTIYF. The CDR3 DNA follows: TGTGCCAGCAGTCCCAGGACAGGGATTGGCACCATATATTTT.

CDR3: CASSSKDRGRNEQYF. The CDR3, as DNA: TGTGCCAGCAGTTCGAAGGACAGGGGAAGGAACGAGCAGTACTTC. The V and J genes are TRBV27 and TRBJ2-7; 9 bases match TRBD1. V dropped 4 bases and J dropped 5; count of bases not matched to a gene: 9. Germline CDR1 MNHEY, CDR2 SMNVEV (reference sequence). This CDR3 is built from 15 residues.

V is TRBV13 and J is TRBJ2-7; 7 positions match TRBD1. CDR3 length: 14 amino acids. Germline CDR1 is PRHDT and CDR2 is FYEKMQ (reference sequence). Germline trimming cut 5 bases from V and 3 bases from J; bases unmatched to any gene: 7. CDR3 in amino acids: CASSRSDRDYEQYF. Here the CDR3 DNA reads TGTGCCAGCAGCCGATCCGACAGGGACTACGAGCAGTACTTC.

The chain is built from TRBV11-2 and TRBJ2-3; 10 bases fit TRBD2. Germline trimming cut 5 bases from V and 1 base from J; bases unmatched to any gene: 3. This CDR3 is built from 15 residues. From germline, CDR1 is SGHAT and CDR2 FQNNGV. In nucleotides, the CDR3 is TGTGCCAGCAGCCCCGGGACTAGCGGCACAGATACGCAGTATTTT. Protein sequence: CASSPGTSGTDTQYF.

The V call is TRBV11-2, the J call TRBJ2-5; D is unresolved. Deletions cut 6 bases from V and 0 bases from J, with 8 bases between. CDR1 is SGHAT and CDR2 is FQNNGV in the germline V gene. The CDR3 covers 13 residues. The DNA for the CDR3 is TGTGCCAGCAGGCGTTCGTACCAAGAGACCCAGTACTTC. As protein: CASRRSYQETQYF.

This clone was seen only once. V is TRBV5-1 and J is TRBJ2-7, with D possibly TRBD1 on 5 matching bases. V lost 7 bases and J 2 bases, leaving 16 bases between the germline ends. Per the germline V gene, CDR1 is SGHRS and CDR2 is YFSETQ. The CDR3 extends over 14 amino acids. The CDR3 here is CASSVGSGTYEQYF. As DNA, the CDR3 is TGCGCCAGCTCCGTTGGCTCAGGGACCTACGAGCAGTACTTC.

This clone is medium-sized in the sample. The chain employs TRBV7-8 and TRBJ1-5; D gene unclear. V lost 2 bases, J lost 0 bases, and 11 bases lay in between. The CDR3 runs to 16 residues. Germline V gene data show CDR1 as SGHVS and CDR2 as FQNEAQ. The CDR3 here is CASSLWTLYSNQPQHF. In DNA, the CDR3 is TGTGCCAGCAGCTTATGGACCCTATATAGCAATCAGCCCCAGCATTTT.

The genes are TRBV21-1 and TRBJ2-1; the table's D gene call, TRBD1, was not cross checked with the DNA. TRBV21-1 is termed a pseudogene. CDR3 size: 16 residues. The CDR3 sequence: CASSKPGQGISNEQFF. The CDR3 coding sequence is TGTGCCAGCAGCAAACCTGGACAGGGTATTTCCAATGAGCAGTTCTTC.

This clone was detected a few times. The V gene is TRBV7-9, the J gene TRBJ2-7, with 9 nucleotides matching TRBD1. This CDR3 is 14 amino acids long. Looked up from germline, CDR1 is SEHNR and CDR2 is FQNEAQ (reference sequence). With 5 bases clipped from V and 5 bases from J, the junction kept 7 bases outside the gene matches. Written as DNA, the CDR3 is TGTGCCAGCAGCCCGCGGGACAGGGCTAACGAGCAGTACTTC. Its protein product is CASSPRDRANEQYF.